This T cell receptor beta chain was captured in a study of CD8+CD57+ T cells in acquired aplastic anemia. Whoever was chosen for sequencing had shown CD8+CD57+ cell expansion by flow cytometry. CDR1 and CDR2 (germline): ENHRY, SYGVKD. Trimming removed 0 bases at V and 8 bases at J, with 13 bases between. CDR3 length: 14 residues. Study conclusions and caveats: Patients and controls were not found to differ significantly in CD8+ Simpson's diversity.

Template material for TCR beta VDJ and CDR3 profiling consisted of genomic DNA. TCRdb independently ran MiXCR on the reads; one entry per CDR3 protein. This sample has about 160,000 distinct CDR3 sequences, with 40% to 60% found just once. This clonotype came up a few times. Antigen: not known. This sequence joins TRBV10-3 and TRBJ1-1; D call uncertain. The sequencing sample was made of sorted CD4+, CD8+, or CD8+CD57+ T cells (not recorded which) from PBMCs. The sequence was obtained from a human donor with aplastic anemia. The CDR3 here is CAISESTGSGEAFF. CDR3 nucleotides: TGTGCCATCAGTGAGTCGACGGGTTCAGGAGAAGCTTTCTTT.